A single sample gave rise to the 2 T cell receptor beta chains below, sequenced in a study of OX40 agonist ivuxolimab in advanced cancers. Method: immunoSEQ multiplex PCR; TCRdb's copy keeps in-frame clones and lacks some. In the table there are almost 80,000 clones, more than 80% of which are singletons. The sequencing here drew on CD4+ or CD8+ T cells sorted from blood, taken in a trial of the OX40 agonist ivuxolimab. These receptors all stem from an adult with an advanced solid tumor such as melanoma, head and neck, liver or kidney cancer.

This chain links TRBV27 with TRBJ1-1; D is possibly TRBD1 (6 bases). This CDR3 has 15 residues. V was shortened by 4 bases and J by 1 base, with 13 bases between the two germline ends. Germline CDR1 MNHEY, CDR2 SMNVEV (reference sequence). The CDR3 DNA reads as TGTGCCAGCAGTTACGATATAGGGGGGAACACTGAAGCTTTCTTT. It specifies CASSYDIGGNTEAFF.

This clone was recorded only once. The rearrangement links TRBV6-1 to TRBJ1-5; D not certain. V was pared by 2 bases and J by 5 bases, with 13 bases between. Germline loops: CDR1 MNHNS, CDR2 SASEGT. The CDR3 loop spans 15 amino acids. This chain's CDR3 is CASSERPSGDQPQHF. CDR3 bases: TGTGCCAGCAGTGAACGGCCAAGCGGGGATCAGCCCCAGCATTTT.